The clone carrying this T cell receptor (beta chain) was observed at least ten times. This entry is derived from a study of early T cells in non-severe SARS-CoV-2 infection. Study overall: Unpaired chains resulted from sequencing bulk RNA of unsorted whole blood.

The protocol attached unique molecular identifiers to individual cDNA molecules. A single record per CDR3 protein comes from TCRdb applying MiXCR to the 5' RACE reads. The table shows some 98,000 distinct CDR3 sequences, with approximately 11% occurring only once. V lost 3 bases and J lost 0, with 12 bases in between. Per germline, CDR1 MNHNS and CDR2 SASEGT. The CDR3 runs to 15 residues. This TCR came from an adult who was a healthcare worker with PCR-confirmed SARS-CoV-2 infection or an uninfected control (not recorded which). V and J are TRBV6-1 and TRBJ2-7; D not certain. The sample consisted of whole blood. The CDR3 here is CASSDRGRSSYEQYF. As DNA, the CDR3 is TGTGCCAGCAGTGACCGAGGTCGGAGCTCCTACGAGCAGTACTTC.